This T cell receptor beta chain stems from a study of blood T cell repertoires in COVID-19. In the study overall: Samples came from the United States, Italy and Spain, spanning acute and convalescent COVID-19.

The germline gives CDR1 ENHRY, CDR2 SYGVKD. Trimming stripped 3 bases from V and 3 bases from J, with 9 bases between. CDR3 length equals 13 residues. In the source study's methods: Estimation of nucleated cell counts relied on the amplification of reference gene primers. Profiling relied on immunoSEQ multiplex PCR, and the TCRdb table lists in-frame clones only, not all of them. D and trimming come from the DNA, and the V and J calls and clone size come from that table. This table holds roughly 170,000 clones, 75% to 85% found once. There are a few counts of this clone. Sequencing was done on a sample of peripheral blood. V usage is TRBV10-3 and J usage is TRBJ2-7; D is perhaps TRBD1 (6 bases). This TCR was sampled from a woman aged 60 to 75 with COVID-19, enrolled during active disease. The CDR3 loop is CAISDPDSYEQYV. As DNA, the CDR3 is TGTGCCATCAGTGACCCGGACAGCTACGAGCAGTACGTC.